Detailed here is one T cell receptor (beta chain). The data are from a study of blood T cell repertoires in COVID-19. Study context: The study drew acute and convalescent COVID-19 samples from the United States, Italy and Spain. PBMCs, B-cell-depleted T cells, or T cells were the source of the cDNA or gDNA that made up the material.

Per the study methods: Reference gene primers were amplified, and this amplification served to estimate nucleated cell counts. Libraries were prepared by immunoSEQ multiplex PCR; TCRdb keeps only in-frame clonotypes and omits some of them. From that table come the V and J calls and clone size; the DNA was used to work out D and trimming. This table holds about 190,000 clones, roughly nine tenths found once. This CDR3 is built from 16 residues. Germline loops: CDR1 SGHTA, CDR2 FQGNSA. Trimming pared 1 base from V and 0 bases from J, leaving 13 bases between. This receptor was identified in a man aged 25 to 45 with acute or convalescent COVID-19. The sequenced sample consisted of peripheral blood. The chain combines TRBV7-2 with TRBJ2-7; tentatively, D is TRBD2 (6 bases). CDR3 coding DNA: TGTGCCAGCAGCTTAGGTATAGGACTAACCTCCTACGAGCAGTACTTC. Translating gives CASSLGIGLTSYEQYF.